The T cell receptor (beta chain) described here comes from a study of cytomegalovirus exposure and HLA in healthy donors. Study as a whole: Drawn from HLA-typed donors, about 82 million unique TCRs were held in an early data release. Findings of the study overall: Specificity for CMV antigens was confirmed in vitro for a few of the CMV-associated chains.

In the PCR, 60 Vbeta and 13 Jbeta primers were used. TCRdb's table, derived via immunoSEQ multiplex PCR, lists solely in-frame clones and lacks some. Among approximately 220,000 clones listed, around 75% were seen once. All the people who gave samples were healthy bone marrow donors. As regards this clone: The antigen is not known. At one end the junction does not follow the germline gene, possibly because of a read error.

The CDR3 totals 15 residues. Germline CDR1 reads LGHNT; CDR2 reads FRNRAP. Sequenced sample: PBMCs. The chain carries TRBV12-5 and TRBJ1-1; D unclear. The receptor was derived from a woman younger than 45 in good health and CMV-seronegative. DNA of the CDR3: TGTGCTAGTGGTTTGAGCGAGGGTTTGAACAGTGAAGCTTTCTTT. Its protein is CASGLSEGLNSEAFF.